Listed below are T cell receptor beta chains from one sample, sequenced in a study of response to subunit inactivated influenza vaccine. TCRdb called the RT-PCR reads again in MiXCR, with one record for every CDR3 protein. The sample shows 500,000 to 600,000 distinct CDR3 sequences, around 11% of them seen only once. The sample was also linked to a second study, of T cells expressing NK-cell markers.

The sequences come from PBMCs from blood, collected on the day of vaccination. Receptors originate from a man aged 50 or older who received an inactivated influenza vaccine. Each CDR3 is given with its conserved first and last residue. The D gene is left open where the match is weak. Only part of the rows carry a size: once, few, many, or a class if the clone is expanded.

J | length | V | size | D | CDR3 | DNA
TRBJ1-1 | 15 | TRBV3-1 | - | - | CASSQVMTAGAQAFF | TGTGCCAGCAGCCAAGTGATGACAGCGGGGGCTCAAGCTTTCTTT
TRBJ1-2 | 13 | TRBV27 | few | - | CASGRRGGYGYTF | TGTGCCAGCGGTCGGCGGGGGGGCTATGGCTACACCTTC
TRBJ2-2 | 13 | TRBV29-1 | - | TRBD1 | CSATTGTTGELFF | TGCAGCGCTACGACAGGGACCACCGGGGAGCTGTTTTTT
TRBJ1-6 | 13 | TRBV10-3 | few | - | CAISESEGSPLHF | TGTGCCATCAGTGAGTCGGAGGGTTCACCCCTCCACTTT
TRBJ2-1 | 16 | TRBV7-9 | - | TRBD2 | CASSLSGLAVHNEQFF | TGTGCCAGCAGCTTATCGGGACTAGCGGTTCATAATGAGCAGTTCTTC
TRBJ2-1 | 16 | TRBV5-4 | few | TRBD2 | CASSLGSLAGVGEQFF | TGTGCCAGCAGCTTGGGAAGCCTAGCGGGAGTAGGGGAGCAGTTCTTC
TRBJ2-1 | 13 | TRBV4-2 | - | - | CASSHGSSYEQFF | TGTGCCAGCAGCCATGGGTCTAGCTATGAGCAGTTCTTC
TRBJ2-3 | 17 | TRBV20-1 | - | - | CSARDQLVRGGTDTQYF | TGCAGTGCTAGAGATCAATTGGTCAGGGGAGGCACAGATACGCAGTATTTT
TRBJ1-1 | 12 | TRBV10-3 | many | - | CAISEPYTEAFF | TGTGCCATCAGTGAGCCCTACACTGAAGCTTTCTTT
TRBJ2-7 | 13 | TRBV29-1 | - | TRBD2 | CSVEVSTSSEQYF | TGCAGCGTTGAAGTTTCGACTAGCTCCGAGCAGTACTTC
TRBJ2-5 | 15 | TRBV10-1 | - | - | CASSESAGFWETQYF | TGCGCCAGCAGTGAATCCGCGGGTTTTTGGGAGACCCAGTACTTC
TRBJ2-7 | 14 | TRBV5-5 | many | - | CASSFDSTYYEQYF | TGTGCCAGCAGCTTTGACTCTACTTACTACGAGCAGTACTTC
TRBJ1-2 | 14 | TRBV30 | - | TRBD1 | CAWSVGGWQGGYTF | TGTGCCTGGAGTGTAGGGGGCTGGCAGGGTGGCTACACCTTC
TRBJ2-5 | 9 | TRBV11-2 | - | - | CASGGTQYF | TGTGCCAGCGGCGGGACCCAGTACTTC
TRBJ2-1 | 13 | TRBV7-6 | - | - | CASSHGTNNEQFF | TGTGCCAGCAGCCACGGGACCAACAATGAGCAGTTCTTC
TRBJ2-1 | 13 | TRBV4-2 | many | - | CASSQGVATEQFF | TGTGCCAGCAGCCAGGGGGTAGCCACTGAGCAGTTCTTC
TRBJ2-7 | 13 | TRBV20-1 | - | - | CSAYRETIYEQYF | TGCAGTGCTTACAGGGAAACCATCTACGAGCAGTACTTC
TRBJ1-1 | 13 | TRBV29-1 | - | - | CSAFRDFGAEAFF | TGCAGCGCCTTCCGGGACTTTGGGGCTGAAGCTTTCTTT
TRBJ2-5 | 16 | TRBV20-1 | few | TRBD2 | CSASARLAGGRETQYF | TGCAGTGCTAGTGCTAGACTAGCGGGAGGTCGAGAGACCCAGTACTTC
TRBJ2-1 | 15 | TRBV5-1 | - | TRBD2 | CASSPGLAGEGEQFF | TGCGCCAGCAGCCCGGGACTAGCGGGAGAAGGTGAGCAGTTCTTC
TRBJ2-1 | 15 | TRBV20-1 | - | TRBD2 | CSGMISGRAFNEQFF | TGCAGTGGTATGATTAGCGGGAGGGCGTTCAATGAGCAGTTCTTC
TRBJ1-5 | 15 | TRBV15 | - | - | CATSRDGSEDQPQHF | TGTGCCACCAGCAGAGATGGGAGTGAGGATCAGCCCCAGCATTTT
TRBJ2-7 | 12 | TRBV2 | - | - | CASSKPTYEQYF | TGTGCCAGCAGTAAGCCTACCTACGAGCAGTACTTC
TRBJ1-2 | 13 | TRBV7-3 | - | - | CASSGRRGLDYTF | TGTGCCAGCAGCGGACGTCGGGGGCTTGACTACACCTTC
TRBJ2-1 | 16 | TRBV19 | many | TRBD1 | CASSNDRDRGLGEQFF | TGTGCCAGTAGTAACGACCGGGACAGGGGGCTTGGAGAGCAGTTCTTC
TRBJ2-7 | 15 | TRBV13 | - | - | CASSLGPSHSYEQYF | TGTGCCAGCAGCTTAGGCCCCAGTCATTCCTACGAGCAGTACTTC
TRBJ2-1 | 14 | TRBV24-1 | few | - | CATSDTDSIREQFF | TGTGCCACCAGTGACACGGACTCAATCCGGGAGCAGTTCTTC
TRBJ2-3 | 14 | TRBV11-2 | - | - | CASSSQYGSNTQYF | TGTGCCAGCAGCTCCCAATATGGTTCAAATACGCAGTATTTT
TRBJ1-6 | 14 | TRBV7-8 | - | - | CASRIGQDNSPLHF | TGTGCCAGCAGAATAGGGCAGGATAATTCACCCCTCCACTTT
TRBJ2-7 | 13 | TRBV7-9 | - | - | CASTPTKAGEQYF | TGTGCCAGCACCCCTACGAAAGCTGGCGAGCAGTACTTC
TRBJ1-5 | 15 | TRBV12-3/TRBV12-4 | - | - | CASSSSQGGYQPQHF | TGTGCCAGCAGTTCCTCGCAGGGTGGGTATCAGCCCCAGCATTTT
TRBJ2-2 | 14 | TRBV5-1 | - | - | CASRRMGEAGELFF | TGCGCCAGCAGAAGAATGGGGGAGGCCGGGGAGCTGTTTTTT
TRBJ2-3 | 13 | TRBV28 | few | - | CALEGAGTDTQYF | TGTGCCCTGGAGGGTGCGGGCACAGATACGCAGTATTTT
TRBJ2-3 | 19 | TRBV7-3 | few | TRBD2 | CASSLYRTSGTIEGDTQYF | TGTGCCAGCAGCTTATATCGTACTAGCGGGACAATTGAGGGAGATACGCAGTATTTT
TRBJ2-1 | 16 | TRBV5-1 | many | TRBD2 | CASSLQSGSNYNEQFF | TGCGCCAGTAGCTTACAAAGCGGGAGTAACTACAATGAGCAGTTCTTC
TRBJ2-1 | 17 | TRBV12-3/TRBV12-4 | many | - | CASTSGGGEGSYNEQFF | TGTGCCAGCACTTCAGGGGGGGGCGAGGGGTCCTACAATGAGCAGTTCTTC
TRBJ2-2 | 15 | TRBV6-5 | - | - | CASSSFGGRSGELFF | TGTGCCAGCAGTTCCTTCGGGGGCAGGAGCGGGGAGCTGTTTTTT
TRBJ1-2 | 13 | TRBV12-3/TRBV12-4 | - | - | CASSSDLNYGYTF | TGTGCCAGCAGTTCTGACCTAAACTATGGCTACACCTTC
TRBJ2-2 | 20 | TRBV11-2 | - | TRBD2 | CASSLDLVPQREAHTGELFF | TGTGCCAGCAGCTTAGATCTAGTTCCCCAGCGGGAGGCCCATACCGGGGAGCTGTTTTTT
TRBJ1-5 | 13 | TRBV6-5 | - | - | CASSYDGYQPQHF | TGTGCCAGCAGTTATGATGGTTATCAGCCCCAGCATTTT
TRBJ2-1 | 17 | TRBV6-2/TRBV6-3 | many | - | CASSYLTGASSYNEQFF | TGTGCCAGCAGTTACTTAACGGGGGCCAGCTCCTACAATGAGCAGTTCTTC
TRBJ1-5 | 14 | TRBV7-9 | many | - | CASSLKGGGQPQHF | TGTGCCAGCAGCTTAAAGGGGGGGGGTCAGCCCCAGCATTTT
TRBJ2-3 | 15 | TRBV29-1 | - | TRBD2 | CSVTGTSGSTDTQYF | TGCAGCGTAACCGGGACTAGCGGGAGTACAGATACGCAGTATTTT
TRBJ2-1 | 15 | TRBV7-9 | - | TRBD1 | CASSVTGQDNDEQFF | TGTGCCAGCAGCGTAACGGGACAGGACAACGATGAGCAGTTCTTC
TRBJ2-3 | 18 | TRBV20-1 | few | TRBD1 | CSAKEATGTGVGTDTQYF | TGCAGTGCTAAAGAGGCTACCGGGACAGGGGTTGGCACAGATACGCAGTATTTT
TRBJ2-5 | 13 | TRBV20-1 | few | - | CSAKRTLQETQYF | TGCAGTGCTAAAAGGACACTACAAGAGACCCAGTACTTC
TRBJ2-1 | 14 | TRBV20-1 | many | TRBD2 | CSVPLAGGLNEQFF | TGCAGTGTCCCCCTAGCGGGGGGCCTCAATGAGCAGTTCTTC
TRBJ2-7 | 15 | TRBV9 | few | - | CASSVEGSGSYEQYF | TGTGCCAGCAGTGTCGAAGGTAGCGGTTCCTACGAGCAGTACTTC
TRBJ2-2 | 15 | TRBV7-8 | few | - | CASSFDSSNTGELFF | TGTGCCAGCAGCTTCGACAGTTCGAACACCGGGGAGCTGTTTTTT
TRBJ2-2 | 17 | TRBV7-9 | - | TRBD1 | CASSLAGQATYPGELFF | TGTGCCAGCAGCTTAGCGGGACAGGCCACGTATCCCGGGGAGCTGTTTTTT
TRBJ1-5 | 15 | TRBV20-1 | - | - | CSAKSWHREYQPQHF | TGCAGCGCGAAGTCCTGGCACAGGGAGTATCAGCCCCAGCATTTT
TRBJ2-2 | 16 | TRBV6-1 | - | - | CASSEPRLTNTGELFF | TGTGCCAGCAGTGAACCCAGACTAACTAACACCGGGGAGCTGTTTTTT